This TCR beta chain came from a study of T cell repertoires in cytomegalovirus infection. Study background: Matching HLA type, along with CMV infection, was indicated by public TCR beta signatures. Study-level points and caveats: The study found HLA-C-restricted CMV-specific TCR beta clonotypes dominating the ex vivo response.

V dropped 5 bases and J dropped 2 bases, with 15 bases sitting between them. The CDR3 contains 15 residues. Germline V lookup: CDR1 SGHNT, CDR2 YENEEA. At least ten counts were recorded for this clonotype. Antigen unknown. Using its own MiXCR run on the reads, TCRdb lists one record per CDR3 protein. The sample lists approximately 490,000 distinct CDR3 sequences; around 11% were seen once. Material: PBMCs. The source is a human donor in good health (CMV status not recorded). Some clones in this sample may be carry-over from other donors' samples. The V call is TRBV11-3, the J call TRBJ2-5; a possible D gene is TRBD2 (6 bases). In DNA, the CDR3 is TGTGCCAGCAGCCCCCGACTAGGAGGGCAAGAGACCCAGTACTTC. Protein: CASSPRLGGQETQYF.